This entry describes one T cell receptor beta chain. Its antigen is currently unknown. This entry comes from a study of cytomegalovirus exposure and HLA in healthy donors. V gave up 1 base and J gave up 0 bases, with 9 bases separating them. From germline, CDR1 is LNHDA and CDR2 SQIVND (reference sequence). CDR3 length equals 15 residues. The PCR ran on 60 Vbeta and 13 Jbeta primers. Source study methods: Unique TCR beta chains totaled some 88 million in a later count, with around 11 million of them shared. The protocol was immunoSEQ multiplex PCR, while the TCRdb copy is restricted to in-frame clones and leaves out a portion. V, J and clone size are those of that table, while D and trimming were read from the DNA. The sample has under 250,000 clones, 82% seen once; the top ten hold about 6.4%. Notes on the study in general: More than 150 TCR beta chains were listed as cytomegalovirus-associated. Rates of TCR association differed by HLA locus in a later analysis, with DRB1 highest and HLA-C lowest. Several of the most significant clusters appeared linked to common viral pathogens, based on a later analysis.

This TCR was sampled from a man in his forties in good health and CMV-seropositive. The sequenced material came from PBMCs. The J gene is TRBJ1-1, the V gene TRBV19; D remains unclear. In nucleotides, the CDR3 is TGTGCCAGTAGTATAGGGCCGGGAGTGAACACTGAAGCTTTCTTT. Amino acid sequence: CASSIGPGVNTEAFF.